This TCR beta chain emerged from a study of Graves' ophthalmopathy and Graves' hyperthyroidism. This CDR3 region has 16 residues. V lost 3 bases to trimming and J lost 7 bases; unmatched junction nucleotides: 11. Germline loops: CDR1 SGDLS, CDR2 YYNGEE. RNA transcripts provided the template for amplifying TCR beta CDR3 regions. Investigators did first-round RT-PCR with HTBI primers, then second-round multiplex PCR. TCRdb re-called the multiplex PCR reads with MiXCR, one entry per CDR3 protein. The sample lists about 740,000 distinct CDR3 sequences, around 40% occurring once. A few counts support this clonotype.

The TCR sequence derives from an adult man with Graves' ophthalmopathy. V gene TRBV9 combines with J gene TRBJ2-7; 12 bases are a match to TRBD2. Sequenced material: peripheral blood. DNA of the CDR3: TGTGCCAGCAGCGAAAATGGACTAGCGGGAATCGATGAGCAGTACTTC. The encoded protein is CASSENGLAGIDEQYF. The full variable domain, with the rest looked up from reference TRBV9 and TRBJ2-7, is DSGVTQTPKHLITATGQRVTLRCSPRSGDLSVYWYQQSLDQGLQFLIQYYNGEERAKGNILERFSAQQFPDLHSELNLSSLELGDSALYFCASSENGLAGIDEQYFGPGTRLTVT.